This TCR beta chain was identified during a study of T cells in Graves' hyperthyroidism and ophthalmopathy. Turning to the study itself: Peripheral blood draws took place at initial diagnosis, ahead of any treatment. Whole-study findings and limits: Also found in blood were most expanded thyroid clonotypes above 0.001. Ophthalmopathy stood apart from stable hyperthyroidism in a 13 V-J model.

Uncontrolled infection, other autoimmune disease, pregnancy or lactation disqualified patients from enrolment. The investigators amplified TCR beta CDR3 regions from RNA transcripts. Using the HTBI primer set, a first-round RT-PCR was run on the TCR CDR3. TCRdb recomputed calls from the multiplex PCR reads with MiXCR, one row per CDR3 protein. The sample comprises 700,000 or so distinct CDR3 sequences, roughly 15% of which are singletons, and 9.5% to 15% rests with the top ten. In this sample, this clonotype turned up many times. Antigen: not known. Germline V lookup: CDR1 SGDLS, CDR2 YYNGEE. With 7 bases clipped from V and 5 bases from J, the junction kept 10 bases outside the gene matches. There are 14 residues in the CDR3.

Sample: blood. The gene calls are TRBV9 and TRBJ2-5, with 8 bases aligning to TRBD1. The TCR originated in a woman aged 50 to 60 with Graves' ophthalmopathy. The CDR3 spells CASGTLTGAETQYF. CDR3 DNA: TGTGCCAGCGGAACTTTGACAGGGGCTGAGACCCAGTACTTC.